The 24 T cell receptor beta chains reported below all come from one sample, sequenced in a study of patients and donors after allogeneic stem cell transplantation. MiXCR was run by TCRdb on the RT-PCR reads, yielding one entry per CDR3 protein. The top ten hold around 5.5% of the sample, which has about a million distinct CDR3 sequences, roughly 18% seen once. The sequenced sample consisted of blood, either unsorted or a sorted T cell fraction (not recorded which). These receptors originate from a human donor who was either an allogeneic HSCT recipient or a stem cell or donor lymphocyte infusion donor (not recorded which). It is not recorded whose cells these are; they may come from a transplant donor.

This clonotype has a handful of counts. The CDR3 region is CASSPPFTGGPTNEKLFF. CDR3 in DNA: TGTGCCAGCTCACCACCGTTCACAGGGGGGCCCACTAATGAAAAACTGTTTTTT. The chain is built from TRBV18 and TRBJ1-4, with 8 bases that match TRBD1. After removal of 0 bases from V and 2 bases from J, the junction contained 8 bases not matched to a gene. This CDR3 has 18 amino acids. The germline CDR1 and CDR2 sequences are KGHSH and LQKENI.

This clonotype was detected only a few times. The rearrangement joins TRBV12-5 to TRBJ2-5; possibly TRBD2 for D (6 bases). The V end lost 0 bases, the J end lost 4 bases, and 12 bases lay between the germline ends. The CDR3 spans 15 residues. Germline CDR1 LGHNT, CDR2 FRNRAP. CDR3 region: CASGLVVGGRETQYF. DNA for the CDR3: TGTGCTAGTGGTTTGGTGGTGGGAGGACGAGAGACCCAGTACTTC.

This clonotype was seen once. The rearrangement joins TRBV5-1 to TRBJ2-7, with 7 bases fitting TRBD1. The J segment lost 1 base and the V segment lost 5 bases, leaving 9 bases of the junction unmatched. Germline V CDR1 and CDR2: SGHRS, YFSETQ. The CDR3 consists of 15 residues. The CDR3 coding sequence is TGCGCCAGCAGGCCGTCGACAGGGCAATCCTACGAGCAGTACTTC. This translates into CASRPSTGQSYEQYF. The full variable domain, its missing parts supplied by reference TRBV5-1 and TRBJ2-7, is KAGVTQTPRYLIKTRGQQVTLSCSPISGHRSVSWYQQTPGQGLQFLFEYFSETQRNKGNFPGRFSGRQFSNSRSEMNVSTLELGDSALYLCASRPSTGQSYEQYFGPGTRLTVT.

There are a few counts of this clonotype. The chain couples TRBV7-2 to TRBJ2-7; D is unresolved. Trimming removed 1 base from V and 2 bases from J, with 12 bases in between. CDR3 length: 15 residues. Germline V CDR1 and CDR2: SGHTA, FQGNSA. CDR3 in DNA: TGTGCCAGCAGCTTAGTCCCCAAAACTCCCTACGAGCAGTACTTC. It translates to CASSLVPKTPYEQYF.

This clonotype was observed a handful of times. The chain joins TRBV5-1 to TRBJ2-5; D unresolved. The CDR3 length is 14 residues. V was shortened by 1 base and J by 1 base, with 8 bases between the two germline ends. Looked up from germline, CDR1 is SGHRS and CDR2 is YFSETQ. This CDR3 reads CASSLLPGQETQYF. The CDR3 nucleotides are TGCGCCAGCAGCTTGTTACCAGGCCAAGAGACCCAGTACTTC.

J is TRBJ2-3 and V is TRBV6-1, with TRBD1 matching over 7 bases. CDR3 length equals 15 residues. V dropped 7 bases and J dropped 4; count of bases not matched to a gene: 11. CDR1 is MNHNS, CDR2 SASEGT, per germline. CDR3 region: CASMSGGRGADTQYF. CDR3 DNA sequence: TGTGCCAGCATGTCAGGGGGACGAGGCGCAGATACGCAGTATTTT.

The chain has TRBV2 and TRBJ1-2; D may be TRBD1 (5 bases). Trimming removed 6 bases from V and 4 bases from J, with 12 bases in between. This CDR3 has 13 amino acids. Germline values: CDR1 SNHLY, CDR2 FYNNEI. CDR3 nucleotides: TGTGCCAGCAGGGCTGACAGCCTCTATGGCTACACCTTC. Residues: CASRADSLYGYTF.

The CDR3 loop reads CATSDLTGGPSGDTQYF. The CDR3 DNA reads as TGTGCCACCAGTGATTTGACGGGGGGCCCCAGCGGAGATACGCAGTATTTT. V and J are TRBV24-1 and TRBJ2-3; D perhaps matches TRBD2 (7 bases). From germline, CDR1 is KGHDR and CDR2 SFDVKD. V was clipped by 0 bases and J by 5 bases, with 17 bases between them. The CDR3 runs to 17 residues.

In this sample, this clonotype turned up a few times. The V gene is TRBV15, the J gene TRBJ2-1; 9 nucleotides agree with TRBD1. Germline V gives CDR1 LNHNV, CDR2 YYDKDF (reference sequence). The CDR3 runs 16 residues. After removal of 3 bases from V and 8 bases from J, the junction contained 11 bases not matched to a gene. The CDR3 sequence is CATSSDPGTGYHEQFF. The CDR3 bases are TGTGCCACCAGCAGCGACCCCGGGACAGGGTACCATGAGCAGTTCTTC. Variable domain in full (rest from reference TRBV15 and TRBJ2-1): DAMVIQNPRYQVTQFGKPVTLSCSQTLNHNVMYWYQQKSSQAPKLLFHYYDKDFNNEADTPDNFQSRRPNTSFCFLDIRSPGLGDTAMYLCATSSDPGTGYHEQFFGPGTRLTVL.

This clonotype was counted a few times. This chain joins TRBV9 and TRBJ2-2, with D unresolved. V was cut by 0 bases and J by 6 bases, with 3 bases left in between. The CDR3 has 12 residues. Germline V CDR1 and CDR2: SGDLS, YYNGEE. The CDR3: CASSVASGELFF. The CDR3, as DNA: TGTGCCAGCAGCGTAGCCTCCGGGGAGCTGTTTTTT.

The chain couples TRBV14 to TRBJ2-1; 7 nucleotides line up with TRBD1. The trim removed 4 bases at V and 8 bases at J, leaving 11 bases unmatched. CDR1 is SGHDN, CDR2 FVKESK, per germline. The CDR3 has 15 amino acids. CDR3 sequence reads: CASSRRVGGSDEQFF. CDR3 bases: TGTGCCAGCAGCCGCAGGGTAGGGGGCTCGGATGAGCAGTTCTTC.

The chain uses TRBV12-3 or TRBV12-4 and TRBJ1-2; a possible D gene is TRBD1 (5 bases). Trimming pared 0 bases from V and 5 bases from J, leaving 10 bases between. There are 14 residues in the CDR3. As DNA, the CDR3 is TGTGCCAGCAGTTTAGCCAGGGCCCTATATGGCTACACCTTC. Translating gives CASSLARALYGYTF.

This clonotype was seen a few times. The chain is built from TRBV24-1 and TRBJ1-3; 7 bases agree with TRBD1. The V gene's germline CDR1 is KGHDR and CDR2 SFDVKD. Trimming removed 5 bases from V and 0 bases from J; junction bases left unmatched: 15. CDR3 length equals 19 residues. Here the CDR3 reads CATSVVAPGQKNSGNTIYF. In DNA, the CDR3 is TGTGCCACCAGTGTAGTGGCACCGGGACAGAAGAACTCTGGAAACACCATATATTTT.

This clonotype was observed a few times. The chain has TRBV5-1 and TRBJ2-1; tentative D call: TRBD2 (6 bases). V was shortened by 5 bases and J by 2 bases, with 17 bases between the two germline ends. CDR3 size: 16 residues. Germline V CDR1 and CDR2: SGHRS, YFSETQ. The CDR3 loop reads CASSRGGLAAYNEQFF. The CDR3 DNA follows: TGCGCCAGCAGTCGTGGAGGGCTAGCCGCCTACAATGAGCAGTTCTTC. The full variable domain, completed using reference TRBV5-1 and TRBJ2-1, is KAGVTQTPRYLIKTRGQQVTLSCSPISGHRSVSWYQQTPGQGLQFLFEYFSETQRNKGNFPGRFSGRQFSNSRSEMNVSTLELGDSALYLCASSRGGLAAYNEQFFGPGTRLTVL.

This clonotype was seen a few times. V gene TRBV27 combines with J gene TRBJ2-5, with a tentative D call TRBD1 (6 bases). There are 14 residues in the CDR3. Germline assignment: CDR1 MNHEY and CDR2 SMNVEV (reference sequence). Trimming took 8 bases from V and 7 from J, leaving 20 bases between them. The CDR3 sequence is CASSDSDGEGTQYF. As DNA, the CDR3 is TGTGCCAGCTCGGACAGCGATGGAGAAGGGACCCAGTACTTC.

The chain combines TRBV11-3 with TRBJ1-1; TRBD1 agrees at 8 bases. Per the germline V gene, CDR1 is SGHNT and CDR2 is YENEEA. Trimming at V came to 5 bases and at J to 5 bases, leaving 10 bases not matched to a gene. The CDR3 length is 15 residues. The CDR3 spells CASSVGQGFGTEAFF. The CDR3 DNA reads TGTGCCAGCAGCGTAGGACAGGGTTTCGGGACTGAAGCTTTCTTT.

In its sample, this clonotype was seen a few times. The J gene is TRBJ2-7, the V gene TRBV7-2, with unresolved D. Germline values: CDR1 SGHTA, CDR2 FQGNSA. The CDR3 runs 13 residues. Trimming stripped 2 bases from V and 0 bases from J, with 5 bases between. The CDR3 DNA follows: TGTGCCAGCAGCTTAATTCGCTCCTACGAGCAGTACTTC. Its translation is CASSLIRSYEQYF.

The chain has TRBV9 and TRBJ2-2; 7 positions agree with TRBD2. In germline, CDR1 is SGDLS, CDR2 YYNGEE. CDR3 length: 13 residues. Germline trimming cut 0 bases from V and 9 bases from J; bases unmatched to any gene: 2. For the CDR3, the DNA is TGTGCCAGCAGCGTAGCGGGAGGCTGGGAGCTGTTTTTT. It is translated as CASSVAGGWELFF.

This chain's CDR3 is CASSLDRGPYRGQFF. CDR3 DNA: TGCGCCAGCAGCTTGGACAGGGGACCTTATCGGGGGCAGTTCTTC. The chain recombines TRBV5-1 with TRBJ2-1; 7 nucleotides line up with TRBD1. Trimming took 0 bases from V and 12 from J; bases not matched to a gene: 12. Germline assignment: CDR1 SGHRS and CDR2 YFSETQ. CDR3 size: 15 residues.

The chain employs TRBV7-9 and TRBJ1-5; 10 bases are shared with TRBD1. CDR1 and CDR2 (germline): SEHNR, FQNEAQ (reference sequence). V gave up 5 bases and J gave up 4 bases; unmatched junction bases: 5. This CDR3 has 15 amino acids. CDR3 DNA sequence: TGTGCCAGCAGCCCAGGGGACAGGGGAAATCAGCCCCAGCATTTT. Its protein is CASSPGDRGNQPQHF.

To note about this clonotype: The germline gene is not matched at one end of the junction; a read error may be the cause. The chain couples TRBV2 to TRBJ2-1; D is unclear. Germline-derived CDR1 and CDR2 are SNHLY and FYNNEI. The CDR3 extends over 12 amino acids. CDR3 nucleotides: TGTGCCAGCAGTGGTTCTGCTCAGCAGGTACTCTTC. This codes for CASSGSAQQVLF.

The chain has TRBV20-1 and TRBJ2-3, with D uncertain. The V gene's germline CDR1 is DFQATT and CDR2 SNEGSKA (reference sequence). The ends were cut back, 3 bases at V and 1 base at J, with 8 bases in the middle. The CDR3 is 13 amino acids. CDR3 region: CSARGGRTDTQYF. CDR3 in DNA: TGCAGTGCTAGGGGCGGTCGCACAGATACGCAGTATTTT.

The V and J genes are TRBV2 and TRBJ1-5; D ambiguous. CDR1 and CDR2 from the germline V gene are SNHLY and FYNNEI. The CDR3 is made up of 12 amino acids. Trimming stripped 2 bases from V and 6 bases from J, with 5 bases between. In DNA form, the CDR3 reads TGTGCCAGCAGTGAATCAGTTCAGCCCCAGCATTTT. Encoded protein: CASSESVQPQHF.

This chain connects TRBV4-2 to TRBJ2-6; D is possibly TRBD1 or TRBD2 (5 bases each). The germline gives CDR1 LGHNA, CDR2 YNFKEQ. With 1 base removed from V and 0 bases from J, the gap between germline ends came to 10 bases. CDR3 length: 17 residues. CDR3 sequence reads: CASSQAERGSGANVLTF. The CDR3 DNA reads TGTGCCAGCAGCCAAGCGGAGAGGGGCTCTGGGGCCAACGTCCTGACTTTC.